This paragraph reports one T cell receptor beta chain. Here immunoSEQ multiplex PCR was the method, and the copy in TCRdb shows in-frame clones only, minus some. Of about 270,000 clones listed, about 86% are singletons. These data are taken from a study of blood T cell repertoires in COVID-19. The sequenced sample consisted of peripheral blood. The receptor comes from a man older than 75 with acute or convalescent COVID-19.

CDR3 region: CASSPRTSGSYNEQFF. CDR3 in DNA: TGTGCCAGCAGCCCCCGGACTAGCGGTTCCTACAATGAGCAGTTCTTC. The V gene is TRBV7-2, the J gene TRBJ2-1, with TRBD2 identical over 10 bases. CDR3 length: 16 amino acids. Germline CDR1 is SGHTA and CDR2 is FQGNSA. V was clipped by 5 bases and J by 1 base; unmatched bases: 5. Complete variable domain (other parts from reference TRBV7-2 and TRBJ2-1): GAGVSQSPSNKVTEKGKDVELRCDPISGHTALYWYRQSLGQGLEFLIYFQGNSAPDKSGLPSDRFSAERTGGSVSTLTIQRTQQEDSAVYLCASSPRTSGSYNEQFFGPGTRLTVL.